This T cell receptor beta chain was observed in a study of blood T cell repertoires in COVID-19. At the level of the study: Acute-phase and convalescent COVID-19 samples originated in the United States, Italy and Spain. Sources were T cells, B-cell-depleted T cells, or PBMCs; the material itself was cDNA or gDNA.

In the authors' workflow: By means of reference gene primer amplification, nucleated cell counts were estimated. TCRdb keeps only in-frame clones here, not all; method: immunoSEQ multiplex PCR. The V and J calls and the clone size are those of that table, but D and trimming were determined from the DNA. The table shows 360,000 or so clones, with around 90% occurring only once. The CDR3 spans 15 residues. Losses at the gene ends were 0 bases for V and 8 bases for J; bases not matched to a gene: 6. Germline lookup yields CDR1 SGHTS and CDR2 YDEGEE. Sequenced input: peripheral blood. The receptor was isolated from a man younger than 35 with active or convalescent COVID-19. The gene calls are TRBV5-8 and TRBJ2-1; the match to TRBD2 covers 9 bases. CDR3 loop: CASSLGGGGAYEQFF. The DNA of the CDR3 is TGTGCCAGCAGCTTGGGTGGCGGGGGGGCGTATGAGCAGTTCTTC.